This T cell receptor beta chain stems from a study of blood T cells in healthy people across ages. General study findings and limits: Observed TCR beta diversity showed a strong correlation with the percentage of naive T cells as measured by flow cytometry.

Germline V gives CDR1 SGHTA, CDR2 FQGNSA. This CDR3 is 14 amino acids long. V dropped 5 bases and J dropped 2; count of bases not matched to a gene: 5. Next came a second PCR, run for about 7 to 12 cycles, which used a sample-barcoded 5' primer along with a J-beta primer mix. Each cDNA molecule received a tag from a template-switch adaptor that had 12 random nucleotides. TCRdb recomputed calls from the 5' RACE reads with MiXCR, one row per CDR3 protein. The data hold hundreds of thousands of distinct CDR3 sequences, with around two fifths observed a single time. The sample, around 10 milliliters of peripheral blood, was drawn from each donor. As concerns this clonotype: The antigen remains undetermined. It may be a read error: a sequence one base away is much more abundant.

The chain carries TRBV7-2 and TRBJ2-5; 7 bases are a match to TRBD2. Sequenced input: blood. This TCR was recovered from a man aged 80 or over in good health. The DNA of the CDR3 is TGTGCCAGCAGCGTACGAGCGGGGCAAGAGACCCAGTACTTC. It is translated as CASSVRAGQETQYF. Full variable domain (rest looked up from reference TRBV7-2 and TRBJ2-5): GAGVSQSPSNKVTEKGKDVELRCDPISGHTALYWYRQSLGQGLEFLIYFQGNSAPDKSGLPSDRFSAERTGGSVSTLTIQRTQQEDSAVYLCASSVRAGQETQYFGPGTRLLVL.